One T cell receptor (beta chain) is described in this entry. These data come from a study of OX40 agonist ivuxolimab in advanced cancers. Some clones are missing from TCRdb's copy, which holds only in-frame ones; the method was immunoSEQ multiplex PCR. Among tens of thousands of clones, approximately 92% were seen once, and the ten largest hold about 0.58%. V lost 0 bases and J lost 8, with 7 bases in between. CDR1 and CDR2 from the germline V gene are MNHEY and SVGAGI. This CDR3 is 12 amino acids long. This TCR derives from an adult with an advanced solid tumor such as melanoma, head and neck, liver or kidney cancer. The chain recombines TRBV6-5 with TRBJ1-2, with D uncertain. Sequencing used CD4+ or CD8+ T cells sorted from blood, obtained in a trial of the OX40 agonist ivuxolimab. The CDR3 DNA reads as TGTGCCAGCAGTTACTCGGCGGGGGGCTACACCTTC. It translates to CASSYSAGGYTF.